These T cell receptor beta chains were read from a single sample in a study of CD8 T cells in ankylosing spondylitis. MiXCR, applied by TCRdb to the 5' RACE reads, yields one record per CDR3 protein. The sample carries fewer than 400,000 distinct CDR3 sequences, under 25% recorded once. The sample taken for sequencing was blood, either unsorted or a sorted T cell fraction (not recorded which). The receptors derive from a male donor with ankylosing spondylitis. Each CDR3 is given with its conserved first and last residue. Fields, in order: D gene, V gene, J gene, clone size, CDR3 protein, CDR3 DNA. A D gene is named only where the DNA matches it firmly. Rows may omit the clone size; those that give it use once, few, many or a size class.

.	TRBV28	TRBJ2-7	few	CASSPRQAYSYEQYF	TGTGCCAGCAGTCCGAGACAGGCGTACTCCTACGAGCAGTACTTC
.	TRBV12-3/TRBV12-4	TRBJ1-1	.	CASSLWSGGLLNTEAFF	TGTGCCAGCAGTTTATGGTCGGGGGGCTTGCTGAACACTGAAGCTTTCTTT
.	TRBV19	TRBJ2-7	few	CASSTFQGTYEQYF	TGTGCCAGTAGTACTTTCCAGGGTACCTACGAGCAGTACTTC
.	TRBV7-9	TRBJ1-4	few	CASSLEAGLVHNGKLFF	TGTGCCAGCAGCTTAGAGGCGGGGCTGGTCCATAACGGAAAACTGTTTTTT
.	TRBV3-1	TRBJ2-1	.	CASSQDWTTYNEQFF	TGTGCCAGCAGCCAAGATTGGACTACATACAATGAGCAGTTCTTC
.	TRBV7-8	TRBJ1-2	.	CASSLATDRFGYTF	TGTGCCAGCAGCTTAGCGACTGACCGCTTTGGCTACACCTTC
.	TRBV29-1	TRBJ2-3	.	CSGRRTDTQYF	TGCAGCGGGAGGCGCACAGATACGCAGTATTTT
.	TRBV9	TRBJ1-2	.	CASSRGATNYGYTF	TGTGCCAGCAGCCGGGGTGCGACTAACTATGGCTACACCTTC
TRBD2	TRBV7-3	TRBJ2-1	few	CASSQTVAGEQFF	TGTGCCAGCAGCCAGACCGTAGCGGGCGAGCAGTTCTTC
.	TRBV5-1	TRBJ1-5	.	CASSEGGSLNQPQHF	TGCGCCAGCAGCGAAGGCGGTTCCTTAAATCAGCCCCAGCATTTT
.	TRBV13	TRBJ1-2	.	CASSLEDYGYTF	TGTGCCAGCAGCTTAGAGGACTATGGCTACACCTTC
TRBD2	TRBV5-1	TRBJ2-5	.	CASSLAGTSVETQYF	TGCGCCAGCAGCTTGGCGGGGACTAGCGTGGAGACCCAGTACTTC
TRBD2	TRBV4-2	TRBJ2-1	.	CASSQEATSVINEQFF	TGTGCCAGCAGCCAAGAAGCGACTAGCGTCATCAATGAGCAGTTCTTC
.	TRBV6-1	TRBJ1-5	few	CASKKTATPPRQPQHF	TGTGCCAGCAAAAAAACTGCGACCCCACCCAGGCAGCCCCAGCATTTT
TRBD2	TRBV24-1	TRBJ2-1	few	CATRGTSGGEQFF	TGTGCCACCAGGGGGACTAGCGGAGGGGAGCAGTTCTTC
TRBD2	TRBV5-1	TRBJ2-3	.	CASSEGTSSADTQYF	TGCGCCAGCAGCGAGGGGACTAGTTCTGCAGATACGCAGTATTTT
.	TRBV28	TRBJ2-7	.	CASSAPRTATAWEQYF	TGTGCCAGCAGTGCACCGCGGACAGCGACCGCCTGGGAGCAGTACTTC
.	TRBV5-1	TRBJ2-1	few	CASSARHSYNEQFF	TGCGCCAGCAGCGCTAGACACTCCTACAATGAGCAGTTCTTC
.	TRBV10-3	TRBJ1-5	.	CAISEYEGVHNQPQHF	TGTGCCATCAGTGAGTATGAAGGGGTCCACAATCAGCCCCAGCATTTT
TRBD2	TRBV20-1	TRBJ2-1	.	CSARDGGRDYNEQFF	TGCAGTGCTAGAGATGGCGGGAGGGATTACAATGAGCAGTTCTTC
.	TRBV29-1	TRBJ2-1	many	CSVPGLANSEQFF	TGCAGCGTTCCTGGGCTAGCGAACAGTGAGCAGTTCTTC
TRBD1	TRBV5-1	TRBJ2-5	few	CASSLAGTARETQYF	TGCGCCAGCAGCTTGGCGGGGACAGCCAGGGAGACCCAGTACTTC
.	TRBV5-4	TRBJ1-1	.	CASSLTRQNPWGTEAFF	TGTGCCAGCAGCTTGACCAGACAAAACCCCTGGGGCACTGAAGCTTTCTTT
.	TRBV19	TRBJ1-1	.	CATLPSGVNTEAFF	TGTGCCACCCTCCCAAGTGGGGTGAACACTGAAGCTTTCTTT
TRBD1	TRBV20-1	TRBJ1-5	.	CSARVAGGINQPQHF	TGCAGTGCTAGAGTAGCAGGGGGGATCAATCAGCCCCAGCATTTT
TRBD2	TRBV20-1	TRBJ2-2	.	CSATPVGLAGSGELFF	TGCAGTGCCACCCCCGTGGGACTAGCGGGATCCGGGGAGCTGTTTTTT
.	TRBV5-1	TRBJ2-1	many	CASSLVGGSYNEQFF	TGTGCCAGCAGCTTAGTCGGGGGCTCCTACAATGAGCAGTTCTTC
TRBD2	TRBV5-1	TRBJ2-5	.	CASRKVAGPQETQYF	TGCGCCAGCAGAAAAGTAGCGGGCCCCCAAGAGACCCAGTACTTC
TRBD2	TRBV9	TRBJ2-3	.	CASSALTSGNTDTQYF	TGTGCCAGCAGCGCCTTGACTAGCGGAAACACAGATACGCAGTATTTT
.	TRBV7-3	TRBJ2-3	.	CASSIGKGTDTQYF	TGTGCCAGCAGCATCGGGAAAGGGACAGATACGCAGTATTTT
.	TRBV5-1	TRBJ1-5	.	CASSGGEHNQPQHF	TGCGCCAGCAGCGGGGGGGAGCACAATCAGCCCCAGCATTTT
.	TRBV5-1	TRBJ2-5	few	CASSYEETQYF	TGCGCCAGCAGCTATGAAGAGACCCAGTACTTC
.	TRBV7-9	TRBJ2-7	.	CASSLAAGPGEQYF	TGTGCCAGCAGCTTAGCTGCAGGGCCAGGCGAGCAGTACTTC
TRBD1	TRBV25-1	TRBJ2-1	few	CASSESTGGTYNEQFF	TGTGCCAGCAGTGAATCGACAGGGGGGACCTACAATGAGCAGTTCTTC
.	TRBV18	TRBJ2-1	.	CASSPPIRTSNEQFF	TGTGCCAGCTCACCACCCATTCGGACCAGCAATGAGCAGTTCTTC
.	TRBV5-1	TRBJ2-3	.	CASSLDPKSTDTQYF	TGCGCCAGCAGCTTGGATCCAAAAAGCACAGATACGCAGTATTTT
TRBD2	TRBV7-9	TRBJ2-3	.	CASSFAGLGSTDTQYF	TGTGCCAGCAGCTTCGCGGGACTAGGTAGCACAGATACGCAGTATTTT
.	TRBV12-3/TRBV12-4	TRBJ2-5	.	CASSNRMGETQYF	TGTGCCAGCAGTAACAGGATGGGGGAGACCCAGTACTTC
.	TRBV28	TRBJ2-7	few	CASSLFVGNPTYEQYF	TGTGCCAGCAGTTTATTTGTAGGGAATCCCACCTACGAGCAGTACTTC
TRBD2	TRBV28	TRBJ2-7	.	CATQAGGEGPYEQYF	TGTGCCACCCAGGCGGGAGGGGAGGGACCCTACGAGCAGTACTTC
TRBD1	TRBV4-1	TRBJ1-5	.	CASSQDGTGNSNQPQHF	TGCGCCAGCAGCCAAGATGGGACAGGGAATAGCAATCAGCCCCAGCATTTT
TRBD2	TRBV29-1	TRBJ2-1	few	CSVVAGVPEIF	TGCAGCGTTGTAGCGGGGGTCCCGGAAATCTTC
.	TRBV9	TRBJ2-1	few	CASSRSPQDGEQFF	TGTGCCAGCAGCCGGTCGCCCCAAGATGGGGAGCAGTTCTTC